One T cell receptor beta chain is described in this entry. This clonotype was counted a few times. Its antigen specificity is not known. Qualities for individual bases were not recorded, and no much larger clone is one base off. This entry is derived from a study of patients and donors after allogeneic stem cell transplantation (dated by TCRdb to 2018 to 2020). The library was produced with RT-PCR. The instrument was a NextSeq 550. Through fastp at Q25 and MiXCR, TCRdb rebuilt clones from the public reads, retaining in-frame beta chains. Rows matching on CDR3 protein sequence are summarized as one entry with the most common DNA and genes. Here the sample has tens of thousands of distinct CDR3 sequences; 40% to 60% occur a single time. The ten largest clonotypes hold under 70% of the sample. The CDR3 holds 14 amino acids from the cysteine to the phenylalanine. Kept here is only the CDR3 DNA, which spans 42 bases and is read in frame from base 1. The trim is 5 bases for V and 5 bases for J, with a gap of 15 bases between the germline ends. From a lookup of the germline V gene (reference sequence), CDR1 and CDR2 are SEHNR and FQNEAQ.

The specimen was blood, either unsorted or a sorted T cell fraction (not recorded which). The chain links TRBV7-9 with TRBJ1-1; the D gene is not confidently resolved. This receptor was taken from a human donor who was either an allogeneic HSCT recipient or a stem cell or donor lymphocyte infusion donor (not recorded which). It is not recorded whose cells these are; they may come from a transplant donor. The sequenced DNA: TGTGCCAGCAGCCAAGAACCCAGGAATACTGAAGCTTTCTTT. Its translation is CASSQEPRNTEAFF.